A single sample is the source of the 26 T cell receptor beta chains below, sequenced in a study of chronic HIV infection and antiretroviral therapy. One entry per CDR3 protein, called by TCRdb with MiXCR from the 5' RACE reads. The repertoire holds some 43,000 distinct CDR3 sequences, with roughly 19% as singletons. Sequencing was carried out using peripheral blood. The receptors derive from an adult who had HIV and had not received antiretroviral therapy, or was an uninfected healthy control (not recorded which).

In this sample, this clonotype turned up many times. CDR3 sequence reads: CASSTGRGNTIYF. CDR3 bases: TGTGCCAGCAGCACAGGGCGAGGAAACACCATATATTTT. This chain connects TRBV28 to TRBJ1-3; possible D gene TRBD1, 6 bases. The ends were cut back, 6 bases at V and 4 bases at J, with 10 bases in the middle. The V gene's germline CDR1 is MDHEN and CDR2 SYDVKM. CDR3 length: 13 residues. Together with reference TRBV28 and TRBJ1-3, the CDR3 gives the full variable domain: DVKVTQSSRYLVKRTGEKVFLECVQDMDHENMFWYRQDPGLGLRLIYFSYDVKMKEKGDIPEGYSVSREKKERFSLILESASTNQTSMYLCASSTGRGNTIYFGEGSWLTVV.

This sequence joins TRBV20-1 and TRBJ1-5; D perhaps matches TRBD1 (6 bases). V dropped 6 bases and J dropped 3 bases, with 21 bases sitting between them. Germline V gives CDR1 DFQATT, CDR2 SNEGSKA (reference sequence). CDR3 length: 16 residues. CDR3 sequence: CSAPAGGARFNQPQHF. CDR3 coding DNA: TGCAGTGCCCCCGCCGGGGGGGCGAGGTTCAATCAGCCCCAGCATTTT.

V usage is TRBV4-1 and J usage is TRBJ2-1; perhaps TRBD2 as D (6 bases). CDR3 length equals 14 residues. Germline V gives CDR1 MGHRA, CDR2 YSYEKL. V gave up 5 bases and J gave up 6 bases, with 14 bases separating them. CDR3 sequence reads: CASSKVTSRNEQFF. The CDR3, as DNA: TGCGCCAGCAGCAAAGTAACTAGCCGCAATGAGCAGTTCTTC.

The genes are TRBV6-1 and TRBJ1-5, with a weak D call TRBD1 (6 bases). CDR3 length equals 17 residues. The V gene lost 0 bases and the J gene lost 5 bases, with 17 bases spanning the gap. Per germline, CDR1 MNHNS and CDR2 SASEGT. The CDR3 region is CASSEAPLHRVDQPQHF. The CDR3 DNA reads as TGTGCCAGCAGTGAAGCGCCCCTCCACAGGGTTGATCAGCCCCAGCATTTT.

The V gene is TRBV29-1, the J gene TRBJ2-1; 12 bases agree with TRBD2. There are 12 residues in the CDR3. Germline V gives CDR1 SQVTM, CDR2 ANQGSEA. V was pared by 2 bases and J by 10 bases, with 0 bases of the junction left unmatched. CDR3 DNA: TGCAGCGTTGAAACTAGCGGGAGGGAGCAGTTCTTC. It codes for CSVETSGREQFF.

This sequence joins TRBV20-1 and TRBJ1-1; possibly TRBD1 for D (5 bases). CDR3 length: 12 amino acids. The germline V gene has CDR1 DFQATT and CDR2 SNEGSKA (reference sequence). V gave up 5 bases and J gave up 3 bases, with 10 bases separating them. The CDR3 DNA follows: TGCAGTGCTGGGGGGAGGTACACTGAAGCTTTCTTT. The encoded protein is CSAGGRYTEAFF.

This clonotype was counted between two and nine times. The chain recombines TRBV28 with TRBJ1-1; 7 bases are a match to TRBD1. V lost 2 bases to trimming and J lost 11 bases; unmatched junction nucleotides: 5. CDR3 length: 12 amino acids. CDR1 and CDR2 from the germline V gene are MDHEN and SYDVKM. The CDR3 is CASSLPGGRAFF. DNA of the CDR3: TGTGCCAGCAGTTTACCAGGGGGTCGCGCTTTCTTT.

V and J are TRBV7-6 and TRBJ2-3, with unresolved D. The V end lost 4 bases, the J end lost 1 base, and 12 bases lay between the germline ends. The CDR3 totals 15 residues. Looked up from germline, CDR1 is SGHVS and CDR2 is FNYEAQ. The CDR3 sequence: CASSSAAHGTDTQYF. The CDR3 DNA follows: TGTGCCAGCAGCTCAGCAGCCCATGGCACAGATACGCAGTATTTT.

This clonotype has just a few counts. The V call is TRBV3-1, the J call TRBJ2-3, with no clear D. Germline CDR1 reads LGHDT; CDR2 reads YNNKEL (reference sequence). V was trimmed by 4 bases and J by 0 bases, leaving 8 bases between them. The CDR3 is made up of 14 amino acids. This chain's CDR3 is CASSPRVSTDTQYF. The CDR3 DNA sequence: TGTGCCAGCAGCCCCCGGGTCAGCACAGATACGCAGTATTTT.

This clonotype was detected only a few times. The chain recombines TRBV2 with TRBJ1-1, with D perhaps TRBD1 (5 bases). Trimming pared 4 bases from V and 4 bases from J, leaving 13 bases between. There are 14 residues in the CDR3. Looked up from germline, CDR1 is SNHLY and CDR2 is FYNNEI. The CDR3 coding sequence is TGTGCCAGCAGTGGGGGCAGTCGGGGCACTGAAGCTTTCTTT. Its translation is CASSGGSRGTEAFF.

This clonotype occurred a few times. This chain uses TRBV4-2 with TRBJ2-2; TRBD2 matches at 8 bases. The CDR3 totals 15 residues. With V trimmed by 5 bases and J by 2 bases, 4 bases remained unmatched. Germline CDR1 LGHNA, CDR2 YNFKEQ. CDR3 amino acids: CASSSLAGNTGELFF. CDR3 in DNA: TGTGCCAGCAGCTCCCTAGCGGGTAACACCGGGGAGCTGTTTTTT.

J is TRBJ1-3 and V is TRBV28; perhaps TRBD1 as D (5 bases). This CDR3 region has 20 residues. The V gene lost 0 bases and the J gene lost 0 bases, with 21 bases spanning the gap. The germline V gene has CDR1 MDHEN and CDR2 SYDVKM. CDR3 sequence: CASSLWPGGGLGVSGNTIYF. DNA of the CDR3: TGTGCCAGCAGTTTATGGCCAGGTGGGGGTCTGGGGGTCTCTGGAAACACCATATATTTT.

This clonotype has a handful of counts. The chain joins TRBV7-6 to TRBJ2-1; 7 bases agree with TRBD2. This CDR3 region has 16 residues. Germline lookup yields CDR1 SGHVS and CDR2 FNYEAQ. The V gene end was trimmed by 0 bases and the J gene end by 1 base; junction bases not matched to a gene: 3. The chain's CDR3 is CASSLAGTKSYNEQFF. CDR3 coding DNA: TGTGCCAGCAGCTTAGCCGGGACTAAATCCTACAATGAGCAGTTCTTC.

V and J are TRBV4-1 and TRBJ1-2; 7 nucleotides align to TRBD1. The V gene's germline CDR1 is MGHRA and CDR2 YSYEKL. V lost 4 bases and J lost 4; bases outside the gene matches: 6. This CDR3 region has 14 residues. CDR3 sequence reads: CASSRSGTAYGYTF. For the CDR3, the DNA is TGCGCCAGCAGCCGGAGCGGGACAGCCTATGGCTACACCTTC.

The chain has TRBV28 and TRBJ2-7, with D possibly TRBD1 on 5 matching bases. V was pared by 6 bases and J by 2 bases, with 17 bases between. Per the germline V gene, CDR1 is MDHEN and CDR2 is SYDVKM. The CDR3 loop spans 15 amino acids. The CDR3 DNA reads as TGTGCCAGCAGCTTTTCCCCAACAGGTACCTACGAGCAGTACTTC. The encoded protein is CASSFSPTGTYEQYF.

This clonotype was detected only a few times. The rearrangement links TRBV29-1 to TRBJ2-1; 8 bases are a match to TRBD2. The J segment lost 5 bases and the V segment lost 7 bases, leaving 7 bases of the junction unmatched. This CDR3 has 13 residues. Germline lookup yields CDR1 SQVTM and CDR2 ANQGSEA. The CDR3 DNA follows: TGCAGCGCCAGACTAGCGCTTAACAATGAGCAGTTCTTC. Its protein product is CSARLALNNEQFF.

This clonotype appeared a few times. The V and J genes are TRBV5-1 and TRBJ2-7, with a weak D call TRBD1 (6 bases). Trimming left V 7 bases short and J 2 bases short, with 16 bases between. This CDR3 has 14 residues. The germline CDR1 and CDR2 sequences are SGHRS and YFSETQ. CDR3 bases: TGCGCCAGCCGACAGGACAAGAATACCTACGAGCAGTACTTC. Translation gives CASRQDKNTYEQYF.

This clonotype was seen only once. The J gene is TRBJ2-1, the V gene TRBV6-5; D ambiguous. The CDR3 covers 15 residues. Germline-derived CDR1 and CDR2 are MNHEY and SVGAGI. Deletions cut 2 bases from V and 11 bases from J, with 19 bases between. The CDR3 DNA is TGTGCCAGCAGTTACGGGCTCGGGTTGGGTAAAAAGCAGTTCTTC. It encodes CASSYGLGLGKKQFF.

V and J are TRBV11-2 and TRBJ2-3; the match to TRBD1 covers 10 bases. Germline lookup yields CDR1 SGHAT and CDR2 FQNNGV. This CDR3 comprises 15 residues. V lost 5 bases, J lost 6 bases, and 8 bases stayed unmatched. CDR3: CASSTRDRGFDTQYF. CDR3 bases: TGTGCCAGCAGCACAAGGGACAGGGGATTTGATACGCAGTATTTT.

The J gene is TRBJ1-5, the V gene TRBV12-5; a possible D gene is TRBD1 (5 bases). Germline V gene lookup returns CDR1 LGHNT and CDR2 FRNRAP. The V gene lost 6 bases and the J gene lost 6 bases, with 21 bases spanning the gap. The CDR3 consists of 16 residues. CDR3 protein: CASGLSLGRESQPQHF. CDR3 DNA sequence: TGTGCTAGTGGCCTTTCCCTCGGCAGGGAGTCTCAGCCCCAGCATTTT.

In its sample, this clonotype was seen a few times. The gene calls are TRBV10-3 and TRBJ2-3, with a tentative D call TRBD1 (7 bases). The germline V and J ends were trimmed by 3 bases and 0 bases, with 10 bases remaining between them. The CDR3 contains 15 residues. The germline CDR1 and CDR2 sequences are ENHRY and SYGVKD. The CDR3 sequence is CAISDRGASTDTQYF. For the CDR3, the DNA is TGTGCCATCAGTGACAGGGGGGCGAGCACAGATACGCAGTATTTT.

The sample holds a few counts of this clonotype. The rearrangement uses TRBV12-3 or TRBV12-4 and TRBJ1-2; no reliable D call. The V gene lost 2 bases and the J gene lost 4 bases, with 20 bases spanning the gap. The CDR3 totals 17 residues. CDR3 DNA sequence: TGTGCCAGCAGTTTAATGGGCGGTGGTCTCGGTCGCTATGGCTACACCTTC. Translating gives CASSLMGGGLGRYGYTF.

The genes are TRBV4-1 and TRBJ1-1; D gene uncertain. The CDR3 contains 14 residues. Germline V lookup: CDR1 MGHRA, CDR2 YSYEKL. Trimming left V 1 base short and J 7 bases short, with 13 bases between. CDR3 nucleotides: TGCGCCAGCAGCCAAGGTTTGGGGTCGAGTGAAGCTTTCTTT. Translation gives CASSQGLGSSEAFF.

The chain couples TRBV7-8 to TRBJ2-1; TRBD2 matches 10 bases. Germline V CDR1 and CDR2: SGHVS, FQNEAQ. Trimming took 5 bases from V and 7 from J; bases not matched to a gene: 8. The CDR3 is 15 amino acids. The chain's CDR3 is CASSPGSGRRNEQFF. In DNA, the CDR3 is TGTGCCAGCAGCCCTGGTAGCGGGAGGAGGAATGAGCAGTTCTTC.

This chain connects TRBV28 to TRBJ1-2; D is unclear. The CDR3 has 13 residues. From germline, CDR1 is MDHEN and CDR2 SYDVKM. V was trimmed by 3 bases and J by 1 base, leaving 6 bases between them. CDR3 in amino acids: CASSFRVNYGYTF. The CDR3 DNA follows: TGTGCCAGCAGTTTCCGGGTTAACTATGGCTACACCTTC.

CDR3 nucleotide sequence: TGTGCCAGCAGCCAAGATCCCTGGAGAGGGAAGGAGGGTGGCTACACCTTC. It is translated as CASSQDPWRGKEGGYTF. V and J are TRBV3-1 and TRBJ1-2, with unresolved D. Germline assignment: CDR1 LGHDT and CDR2 YNNKEL (reference sequence). V shed 0 bases and J shed 7 bases, with 21 bases lying between them. The CDR3 length is 17 residues.